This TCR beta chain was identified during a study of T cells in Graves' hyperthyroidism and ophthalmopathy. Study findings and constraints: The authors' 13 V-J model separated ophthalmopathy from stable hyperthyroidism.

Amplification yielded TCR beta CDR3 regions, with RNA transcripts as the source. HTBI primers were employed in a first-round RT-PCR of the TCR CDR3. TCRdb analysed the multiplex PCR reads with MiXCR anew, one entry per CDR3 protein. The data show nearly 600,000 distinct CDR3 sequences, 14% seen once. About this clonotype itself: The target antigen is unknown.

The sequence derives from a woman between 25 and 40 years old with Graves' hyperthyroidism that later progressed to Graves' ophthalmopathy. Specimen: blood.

The CDR3, as DNA: TGTGCCAGCAGCCTCCACGAGCAGTACTTC. Translating gives CASSLHEQYF. The rearrangement links TRBV3-1 to TRBJ2-7, with unresolved D. The length of the CDR3 is 10 residues. Trimming stripped 4 bases from V and 5 bases from J, with 3 bases between. Germline values: CDR1 LGHDT, CDR2 YNNKEL (reference sequence).